The next 31 T cell receptor beta chains were all read from a single sample in a study of T cell responses to AZD1222 COVID-19 vaccine. Libraries were prepared by immunoSEQ multiplex PCR; TCRdb keeps only in-frame clonotypes and omits some of them. The repertoire holds 150,000 to 200,000 clones, approximately 90% seen once, with approximately 2% in the top ten. The sequenced sample was peripheral blood, obtained on day 0 of AZD1222 vaccination. The source is an adult in good health.

The chain uses TRBV19 and TRBJ1-5; TRBD1 agrees at 11 bases. Germline trimming cut 4 bases from V and 7 bases from J; bases unmatched to any gene: 6. The CDR3 has 15 amino acids. Germline-derived CDR1 and CDR2 are LNHDA and SQIVND (reference sequence). The CDR3 protein is CASSTRTGGAQPQHF. CDR3 bases: TGTGCCAGTAGTACCCGGACAGGGGGCGCCCAGCCCCAGCATTTT.

The J gene is TRBJ2-1, the V gene TRBV7-6; TRBD2 matches 13 bases. The CDR3 extends over 16 amino acids. V lost 5 bases, J lost 7 bases, and 8 bases stayed unmatched. The germline V gene encodes CDR1 SGHVS and CDR2 FNYEAQ. The CDR3 loop reads CASSPGLAGDINEQFF. CDR3 nucleotide sequence: TGTGCCAGCAGCCCAGGACTAGCGGGAGATATTAATGAGCAGTTCTTC.

The rearrangement uses TRBV24-1 and TRBJ1-2; D gene uncertain. The germline V gene has CDR1 KGHDR and CDR2 SFDVKD. The V gene lost 5 bases and the J gene lost 0 bases, with 6 bases spanning the gap. The CDR3 runs to 13 residues. The CDR3 sequence: CATSGAANYGYTF. In DNA form, the CDR3 reads TGTGCCACCAGTGGGGCAGCTAACTATGGCTACACCTTC.

This clone was seen just once. The chain carries TRBV27 and TRBJ2-7, with TRBD2 identical over 11 bases. The J segment lost 0 bases and the V segment lost 8 bases, leaving 9 bases of the junction unmatched. The CDR3 sequence is 16 residues long. The germline V gene encodes CDR1 MNHEY and CDR2 SMNVEV (reference sequence). Here the CDR3 reads CASFASGGTYSYEQYF. As DNA, the CDR3 is TGTGCCAGCTTCGCTAGCGGGGGGACATACTCCTACGAGCAGTACTTC.

V and J are TRBV28 and TRBJ2-6; unclear D gene. The CDR3 totals 15 residues. The germline V and J ends were trimmed by 7 bases and 1 base, with 11 bases remaining between them. The germline V gene has CDR1 MDHEN and CDR2 SYDVKM. CDR3 residues: CASMADYSGANVLTF. In nucleotides, the CDR3 is TGTGCCAGCATGGCCGATTATTCTGGGGCCAACGTCCTGACTTTC.

The chain has TRBV9 and TRBJ1-2, with D uncertain. CDR3 length: 13 residues. V shed 4 bases and J shed 8 bases, with 15 bases lying between them. Germline-derived CDR1 and CDR2 are SGDLS and YYNGEE. The CDR3: CASSRLRARGYTF. DNA of the CDR3: TGTGCCAGCAGCCGATTGAGGGCGAGGGGCTACACCTTC.

V usage is TRBV6-6 and J usage is TRBJ2-4; 9 bases are shared with TRBD2. This CDR3 is 16 amino acids long. V lost 6 bases, J lost 0 bases, and 6 bases stayed unmatched. Germline CDR1 is MNHNY and CDR2 is SVGAGI (reference sequence). The CDR3 sequence is CASRPGLAVAKNIQYF. CDR3 bases: TGTGCCAGCAGACCGGGACTAGCAGTAGCCAAAAACATTCAGTACTTC.

The chain combines TRBV19 with TRBJ2-5; possible D gene TRBD2, 5 bases. Trimming pared 4 bases from V and 2 bases from J, leaving 11 bases between. This CDR3 comprises 14 residues. The V gene's germline CDR1 is LNHDA and CDR2 SQIVND (reference sequence). In nucleotides, the CDR3 is TGTGCCAGTAGTAGGAGGCAGCCTCAAGAGACCCAGTACTTC. This sequence encodes CASSRRQPQETQYF.

The chain joins TRBV5-4 to TRBJ2-3, with 8 nucleotides matching TRBD2. The CDR3 loop spans 14 amino acids. J gave up 6 bases and V 0 bases, and 3 bases lay outside the gene matches. CDR1 and CDR2 (germline): SGHNT, YYREEE (reference sequence). The CDR3 loop reads CASSLVSSGDTQYF. Written as DNA, the CDR3 is TGTGCCAGCAGCTTGGTCTCTAGCGGGGATACGCAGTATTTT.

The rearrangement uses TRBV27 and TRBJ2-7; D call uncertain. V lost 8 bases and J lost 3, with 8 bases in between. The CDR3 is 11 residues long. Germline V CDR1 and CDR2: MNHEY, SMNVEV (reference sequence). CDR3 DNA: TGTGCCAGCCCGGGTCGCTACGAGCAGTACTTC. Its translation is CASPGRYEQYF.

This clone showed up just once. This chain joins TRBV10-3 and TRBJ2-5; D ambiguous. Trimming took 4 bases from V and 1 from J, leaving 10 bases between them. This CDR3 has 14 amino acids. Germline lookup yields CDR1 ENHRY and CDR2 SYGVKD. CDR3 amino acids: CAISGSRSQETQYF. In nucleotides, the CDR3 is TGTGCCATCAGTGGCTCCCGATCCCAAGAGACCCAGTACTTC.

The rearrangement joins TRBV28 to TRBJ2-7; the match to TRBD2 covers 10 bases. The V and J ends lost 3 bases and 5 bases, in that order; junction bases with no gene match: 13. The CDR3 covers 17 residues. CDR1 and CDR2 (germline): MDHEN, SYDVKM. CDR3 region: CASSLPLLAGASDEQYF. CDR3 nucleotides: TGTGCCAGCAGTTTGCCACTGCTAGCGGGAGCCTCTGACGAGCAGTACTTC.

The V and J genes are TRBV9 and TRBJ1-1; the D is unclear. V shed 4 bases and J shed 4 bases, with 11 bases lying between them. This CDR3 spans 13 amino acids. CDR1 and CDR2 (germline): SGDLS, YYNGEE. DNA for the CDR3: TGTGCCAGCAGCTCCCCGAGAGGCACTGAAGCTTTCTTT. Translation: CASSSPRGTEAFF.

The V and J genes are TRBV6-2 or TRBV6-3 and TRBJ2-5; 7 bases match TRBD2. V lost 5 bases and J lost 9; bases outside the gene matches: 3. CDR1 is MNHEY, CDR2 SVGEGT, per germline. The CDR3 has 11 amino acids. The CDR3 DNA sequence: TGTGCCAGCAGTCGACGGGAGGCCCAGTACTTC. As protein: CASSRREAQYF.

V and J are TRBV11-2 and TRBJ2-1; no definite D call. The V gene's germline CDR1 is SGHAT and CDR2 FQNNGV. The CDR3 has 15 amino acids. The V end lost 4 bases, the J end lost 6 bases, and 16 bases lay between the germline ends. The CDR3 region has the DNA TGTGCCAGCAGCTCCTCCGGTCTACTATTCAATGAGCAGTTCTTC. This translates into CASSSSGLLFNEQFF.

The chain employs TRBV3-1 (or the pseudogene TRBV3-2) and TRBJ1-1; D is ambiguous. The CDR3 has 13 residues. CDR1 and CDR2 (germline): LGHDT, YNNKEL (reference sequence). V lost 3 bases and J 0 bases, leaving 5 bases between the germline ends. CDR3 amino acids: CASSQGMNTEAFF. In DNA form, the CDR3 reads TGTGCCAGCAGCCAGGGCATGAACACTGAAGCTTTCTTT.

J is TRBJ1-1 and V is TRBV30, with TRBD1 matching 10 bases. CDR1 and CDR2 (germline): GTSNPN, SVGIG (reference sequence). The CDR3 runs 13 residues. J was trimmed by 3 bases and V by 4 bases; bases with no gene match: 2. CDR3: CAWIGTGDTEAFF. For the CDR3, the DNA is TGTGCCTGGATAGGGACAGGGGACACTGAAGCTTTCTTT.

The V and J genes are TRBV19 and TRBJ1-2; no clear D. Germline CDR1 and CDR2: LNHDA and SQIVND (reference sequence). CDR3 length equals 16 residues. The V and J ends lost 5 bases and 0 bases respectively, with 16 bases between them. Here the CDR3 reads CASSPSGLTANYGYTF. For the CDR3, the DNA is TGTGCCAGTAGTCCCTCCGGGCTTACTGCTAACTATGGCTACACCTTC.

The chain recombines TRBV29-1 with TRBJ2-1; tentatively, D is TRBD2 (5 bases). The V end lost 5 bases, the J end lost 5 bases, and 16 bases lay between the germline ends. Germline V lookup: CDR1 SQVTM, CDR2 ANQGSEA. This CDR3 comprises 14 residues. CDR3 DNA: TGCAGCGTTCCTAGCCCACTTCGCCACAATGAGCAGTTCTTC. Residues: CSVPSPLRHNEQFF.

This chain links TRBV4-1 with TRBJ1-2; a weak D match, TRBD1 (5 bases). CDR1 and CDR2 (germline): MGHRA, YSYEKL. The CDR3 is 16 residues long. Trimming removed 1 base at V and 6 bases at J, with 18 bases between. CDR3 bases: TGCGCCAGCAGCCAAGTGACAGTACTGGCGGGGGATGGCTACACCTTC. It is translated as CASSQVTVLAGDGYTF.

The sample holds one count of this clone. This chain links TRBV20-1 with TRBJ1-1, with 7 nucleotides matching TRBD1. Germline V CDR1 and CDR2: DFQATT, SNEGSKA (reference sequence). V lost 3 bases and J lost 1; bases outside the gene matches: 2. The CDR3 consists of 13 residues. CDR3 nucleotides: TGCAGTGCTAGTTGGGACAGGAACACTGAAGCTTTCTTT. Protein sequence: CSASWDRNTEAFF.

The chain joins TRBV28 to TRBJ2-1, with 10 bases aligning to TRBD2. Germline V gene data show CDR1 as MDHEN and CDR2 as SYDVKM. The CDR3 extends over 13 amino acids. J lost 8 bases, V lost 8 bases, and 6 bases had no gene match. The CDR3 sequence: CASVASGSHEQFF. DNA for the CDR3: TGTGCCAGCGTTGCTAGCGGGAGCCATGAGCAGTTCTTC.

The chain has TRBV2 and TRBJ1-5, with D possibly being TRBD1 (5 bases). Between the trimmed V and J ends, which lost 6 bases and 4 bases, there was a span of 13 bases. CDR3 length: 14 residues. The germline gives CDR1 SNHLY, CDR2 FYNNEI. The CDR3 here is CASSAGTGNQPQHF. Written as DNA, the CDR3 is TGTGCCAGCAGCGCCGGGACGGGTAATCAGCCCCAGCATTTT.

The gene calls are TRBV7-2 and TRBJ1-6; D is undetermined. Germline CDR1 is SGHTA and CDR2 is FQGNSA. The germline V and J ends were trimmed by 1 base and 5 bases, with 9 bases remaining between them. This CDR3 is 15 amino acids long. CDR3 bases: TGTGCCAGCAGCTTAGGTGGACGGAATAATTCACCCCTCCACTTT. Translated, it gives CASSLGGRNNSPLHF.

This clone was picked up one time. The CDR3: CASSPRSLTYREAFF. In DNA form, the CDR3 reads TGTGCCAGCAGCCCCCGATCCCTAACGTACAGGGAAGCTTTCTTT. This rearrangement joins TRBV3-1 (or the pseudogene TRBV3-2) to TRBJ1-1; perhaps TRBD1 as D (5 bases). Trimming removed 4 bases from V and 8 bases from J, with 20 bases in between. CDR1 and CDR2 (germline): LGHDT, YNNKEL (reference sequence). This CDR3 spans 15 amino acids.

This clone was observed at least ten times. This sequence joins TRBV6-4 and TRBJ2-2; 12 positions match TRBD2. The junction had 11 bases not matched to a gene; V was cut back by 4 bases and J by 8 bases. The germline gives CDR1 MRHNA, CDR2 SNTAGT. The CDR3 has 17 amino acids. The CDR3 DNA follows: TGTGCCAGCAGTGCCTCAGGACTAGCGGGATCTGTGGGGGAGCTGTTTTTT. Residues: CASSASGLAGSVGELFF.

The rearrangement joins TRBV6-2 or TRBV6-3 to TRBJ1-2; D might be TRBD1 (5 bases). The CDR3 is 13 residues long. Trimming cost V 5 bases and J 4 bases, with 11 bases left between them. CDR1 MNHEY and CDR2 SVGEGT come from the germline V gene. CDR3 protein: CASSPDRFYGYTF. The CDR3 bases are TGTGCCAGCAGTCCCGACAGATTCTATGGCTACACCTTC.

The chain couples TRBV30 to TRBJ1-2, with a tentative D call TRBD1 (6 bases). Trimming stripped 1 base from V and 3 bases from J, with 9 bases between. Looked up from germline, CDR1 is GTSNPN and CDR2 is SVGIG (reference sequence). The CDR3 runs to 13 residues. The CDR3 here is CAWSGQDHYGYTF. The CDR3, as DNA: TGTGCCTGGAGTGGACAGGATCACTATGGCTACACCTTC.

This clone was observed once. The chain is built from TRBV11-3 and TRBJ1-1, with 12 bases identical to TRBD1. With V trimmed by 5 bases and J by 3 bases, 7 bases remained unmatched. Germline V gene lookup returns CDR1 SGHNT and CDR2 YENEEA. This CDR3 comprises 16 residues. CDR3 nucleotide sequence: TGTGCCAGCAGCGACCGGGACAGGGGGCTTTACACTGAAGCTTTCTTT. Protein: CASSDRDRGLYTEAFF. The whole variable domain, remainder taken from reference TRBV11-3 and TRBJ1-1, is EAGVVQSPRYKIIEKKQPVAFWCNPISGHNTLYWYLQNLGQGPELLIRYENEEAVDDSQLPKDRFSAERLKGVDSTLKIQPAELGDSAVYLCASSDRDRGLYTEAFFGQGTRLTVV.

The chain joins TRBV28 to TRBJ2-2; D remains unclear. The germline V and J ends were trimmed by 10 bases and 0 bases, with 9 bases remaining between them. The CDR3 extends over 13 amino acids. The germline V gene encodes CDR1 MDHEN and CDR2 SYDVKM. The CDR3 sequence: CAIPQANTGELFF. In DNA form, the CDR3 reads TGTGCCATTCCGCAGGCGAACACCGGGGAGCTGTTTTTT.

Written as DNA, the CDR3 is TGTGCCAGCAGCTCGAACTCTCAAGAGACCCAGTACTTC. This encodes CASSSNSQETQYF. V is TRBV11-3 and J is TRBJ2-5; D unresolved. Germline assignment: CDR1 SGHNT and CDR2 YENEEA. CDR3 length: 13 amino acids. The V end lost 4 bases, the J end lost 2 bases, and 8 bases lay between the germline ends.